The clone carrying this TCR beta chain appeared many times. Its antigen remains unidentified. Unique molecular identifiers tagged individual cDNA molecules. TCRdb processed the 5' RACE reads anew with MiXCR; each CDR3 protein has one entry. The sample has 80,000 to 95,000 distinct CDR3 sequences; roughly an eighth are singletons. This sample is part of a study of early T cells in non-severe SARS-CoV-2 infection. This CDR3 comprises 13 residues. V was clipped by 2 bases and J by 5 bases, with 9 bases between them. Germline V lookup: CDR1 KGHSH, CDR2 LQKENI. Study observations and caveats: Private and CD4 specificities were missed by VDJdb matching, skewed to anti-spike CD8.

V usage is TRBV18 and J usage is TRBJ1-1; D perhaps matches TRBD1 (6 bases). The sequence was obtained from an adult who was a healthcare worker with PCR-confirmed SARS-CoV-2 infection or an uninfected control (not recorded which). The sample consisted of whole blood. The CDR3, as DNA: TGTGCCAGCTCACCAGGGGGCCTGACTGAAGCTTTCTTT. The encoded protein is CASSPGGLTEAFF.